This entry describes one TCR beta chain. Antigen unknown. These data come from a study of shared clonotypes between healthy human individuals. Study summary: Donor composition was a couple of women and a few men, aged 18 to 49. A donor's plate count was three for CD4 naive and three for CD4 memory; CD8 naive had two and CD8 memory one. Study observations and caveats: Rarefaction revealed incomplete sorted-subset sequencing despite large depth.

CDR3 length equals 15 residues. The ends were cut back, 1 base at V and 2 bases at J, with 11 bases in the middle. The germline gives CDR1 SGHAT, CDR2 FQNNGV. The assay was carried out at the deep level. This table comes from immunoSEQ multiplex PCR, and its TCRdb copy is limited to in-frame clones, with some not included. The sample gives 2 million to 2.5 million clones, more than 90% of which show up once; roughly 0.13% is in the top ten. The rearrangement uses TRBV11-2 and TRBJ1-2; D remains ambiguous. The sample comprised naive CD4+ T cells sorted from blood. Subset: CD45RA+ positively selected. The sequence was obtained from a man aged 18 to 29 in good health. The CDR3 DNA follows: TGTGCCAGCAGCTTAGCGTCTACGGGGAACTATGGCTACACCTTC. Amino acids: CASSLASTGNYGYTF.